Below are 31 T cell receptor beta chains sequenced from a single sample in a study. MiXCR, run by TCRdb on the 5' RACE reads, gives a single entry per CDR3 protein. The sample includes 50,000 to 60,000 distinct CDR3 sequences, roughly 20% seen only once; the top ten take roughly 2.9%. The sorted Tregs were CD4+CD25+CD127-/low cells. Source material: tumor-infiltrating Tregs sorted from the breast tumor. The receptors were gathered from a female donor with breast cancer.

Turning to this clonotype: An end of the junction does not agree with germline; a read error may underlie this. V gene TRBV15 combines with J gene TRBJ1-5; 7 bases match TRBD1. Germline loops: CDR1 LNHNV, CDR2 YYDKDF (reference sequence). The CDR3 contains 15 residues. The CDR3 is CASSRYGTAHQPQHF. For the CDR3, the DNA is TGTGCCTCCAGCAGATATGGGACAGCACATCAGCCCCAGCATTTT.

This clonotype was detected only a few times. The rearrangement uses TRBV30 and TRBJ1-6; D uncertain. With 0 bases removed from V and 0 bases from J, the gap between germline ends came to 6 bases. Germline CDR1 GTSNPN, CDR2 SVGIG (reference sequence). This CDR3 has 15 residues. This chain's CDR3 is CAWSVPGSYNSPLHF. CDR3 DNA: TGTGCCTGGAGTGTACCGGGCTCCTATAATTCACCCCTCCACTTT.

The J gene is TRBJ1-6, the V gene TRBV7-9; a possible D gene is TRBD1 (5 bases). V lost 0 bases and J lost 10, with 10 bases in between. Germline-derived CDR1 and CDR2 are SEHNR and FQNEAQ (reference sequence). The CDR3 covers 14 residues. The CDR3 coding sequence is TGTGCCAGCAGCTTAGCAGGCGGGGGGTCACCCCTCCACTTT. Translating gives CASSLAGGGSPLHF.

This clonotype showed up many times. The CDR3 nucleotides read TGTGCCAGCAGCTTAACATGGGACTCTCCAACGCAGTATTTT. Encoded protein: CASSLTWDSPTQYF. The gene calls are TRBV7-2 and TRBJ2-3; D is perhaps TRBD2 (6 bases). CDR1 SGHTA and CDR2 FQGNSA come from the germline V gene. V lost 2 bases to trimming and J lost 9 bases, with 15 bases between them. This CDR3 contains 14 residues.

This clonotype was recorded at least ten times. The chain links TRBV15 to TRBJ1-5; no clear D gene. V dropped 3 bases and J dropped 6 bases, with 9 bases sitting between them. The CDR3 runs to 13 residues. Germline V gene lookup returns CDR1 LNHNV and CDR2 YYDKDF (reference sequence). CDR3 residues: CATSRAGSQPQHF. The CDR3 DNA follows: TGTGCCACCAGCAGGGCGGGGAGTCAGCCCCAGCATTTT.

In regard to this clonotype: A much larger clone is a single base away; this may be a read error. The V call is TRBV7-9, the J call TRBJ1-2; no reliable D call. The germline V gene encodes CDR1 SEHNR and CDR2 FQNEAQ (reference sequence). Trimming cost V 5 bases and J 4 bases, with 20 bases left between them. The CDR3 is 16 residues long. The CDR3 bases are TGTGCCAGCAGCCTCAGCGACACTCCAAGCAGCTATGGCTACACCTTC. It translates to CASSLSDTPSSYGYTF.

In its sample, this clonotype was seen a few times. The chain links TRBV18 to TRBJ2-7, with D possibly being TRBD2 (5 bases). The CDR3 runs 11 residues. In germline, CDR1 is KGHSH, CDR2 LQKENI. Trimming left V 11 bases short and J 0 bases short, with 8 bases between. CDR3: CASGNSYEQYF. The CDR3, as DNA: TGTGCCTCGGGGAACTCCTACGAGCAGTACTTC.

This clonotype was observed a few times. The rearrangement uses TRBV24-1 and TRBJ2-7, with D maybe TRBD2 (6 bases). CDR3 length equals 13 residues. Trimming took 9 bases from V and 3 from J, leaving 14 bases between them. Germline V gene sequence: CDR1 KGHDR, CDR2 SFDVKD. The chain's CDR3 is CATQDRGNYEQYF. CDR3 nucleotides: TGTGCCACCCAGGACCGCGGGAACTACGAGCAGTACTTC.

Remarks on this clonotype: A single base separates this from a much larger clone, so it may be a read error. This chain uses TRBV7-2 with TRBJ1-1, with D unresolved. This CDR3 region has 13 residues. Germline CDR1 is SGHTA and CDR2 is FQGNSA. This CDR3 reads CASGLDRNTEAFF. In nucleotides, the CDR3 is TGTGCCAGCGGCTTAGATAGGAACACTGAAGCTTTCTTT.

In this sample, this clonotype turned up many times. V usage is TRBV4-1 and J usage is TRBJ1-4, with TRBD1 identical over 7 bases. The V segment lost 1 base and the J segment 12 bases; nucleotides outside the gene matches: 14. The length of the CDR3 is 16 residues. The germline V gene encodes CDR1 MGHRA and CDR2 YSYEKL. The CDR3 reads CASSQVTGQFPKELFF. CDR3 DNA: TGCGCCAGCAGCCAAGTGACGGGACAGTTCCCCAAGGAACTGTTTTTT.

This clonotype turned up a few times. Mismatch with germline at one junction end may stem from a read error. This chain connects TRBV4-3 to TRBJ2-1; 10 bases agree with TRBD2. Germline V lookup: CDR1 LGHNA, CDR2 YSLEER. The CDR3 contains 15 residues. The CDR3 is CASSPAGGTYKEQFF. The CDR3 region has the DNA TGCGCCAGCAGCCCAGCGGGAGGGACCTACAAGGAGCAGTTCTTC.

In this sample, this clonotype turned up a few times. This chain joins TRBV29-1 and TRBJ2-7; D gene unclear. The CDR3 is made up of 12 amino acids. Deletions cut 4 bases from V and 0 bases from J, with 7 bases between. Germline V gene data show CDR1 as SQVTM and CDR2 as ANQGSEA. CDR3 sequence: CSVGHLSYEQYF. CDR3 nucleotides: TGCAGCGTTGGGCACCTCTCCTACGAGCAGTACTTC.

Many counts were recorded for this clonotype. V is TRBV24-1 and J is TRBJ2-3, with 7 bases lining up with TRBD2. The V segment lost 6 bases and the J segment 1 base; nucleotides outside the gene matches: 12. CDR3 size: 17 residues. In germline, CDR1 is KGHDR, CDR2 SFDVKD. The CDR3 protein is CATSSGGRRGGTDTQYF. As DNA, the CDR3 is TGTGCCACCAGTTCGGGAGGCCGGCGAGGAGGCACAGATACGCAGTATTTT.

This clonotype was detected many times. V and J are TRBV4-2 and TRBJ2-1; 12 bases fit TRBD2. The CDR3 runs to 16 residues. The germline V gene encodes CDR1 LGHNA and CDR2 YNFKEQ. Trimming took 3 bases from V and 7 from J; bases not matched to a gene: 7. The CDR3 sequence is CASSQGGLAGRNEQFF. CDR3 in DNA: TGTGCCAGCAGCCAGGGAGGACTAGCGGGAAGAAATGAGCAGTTCTTC.

This clonotype has more than one count but fewer than ten. V gene TRBV20-1 combines with J gene TRBJ2-2; D uncertain. The CDR3 is 14 residues long. The V and J ends lost 6 bases and 7 bases respectively, with 18 bases between them. Germline CDR1 is DFQATT and CDR2 is SNEGSKA (reference sequence). Written as DNA, the CDR3 is TGCAGTGCCAAACGGCCGGAGACCGGCGGGGAGCTGTTTTTT. It encodes CSAKRPETGGELFF.

The table lists this clonotype with a few counts. The chain has TRBV7-2 and TRBJ2-1; a possible D gene is TRBD2 (5 bases). In germline, CDR1 is SGHTA, CDR2 FQGNSA. V was trimmed by 2 bases and J by 0 bases, leaving 8 bases between them. The CDR3 is 15 amino acids. As DNA, the CDR3 is TGTGCCAGCAGCTTACTGGGGAGCTCCTACAATGAGCAGTTCTTC. Translation gives CASSLLGSSYNEQFF.

There are many counts of this clonotype. The V gene is TRBV7-8, the J gene TRBJ2-7, with TRBD1 matching over 7 bases. V trimming: 4 bases; J trimming: 4 bases; junction bases outside the gene matches: 4. CDR1 and CDR2 (germline): SGHVS, FQNEAQ. The CDR3 sequence is 13 residues long. This CDR3 reads CASSSQGEYEQYF. The CDR3 DNA is TGTGCCAGCAGCTCGCAGGGGGAGTACGAGCAGTACTTC.

There are many counts of this clonotype. V is TRBV28 and J is TRBJ1-2, with a weak D call TRBD1 (5 bases). From germline, CDR1 is MDHEN and CDR2 SYDVKM. Trimming left V 2 bases short and J 2 bases short, with 9 bases between. This CDR3 contains 14 residues. In DNA form, the CDR3 reads TGTGCCAGCAGTTTAGGGACGGAGAACTATGGCTACACCTTC. It encodes CASSLGTENYGYTF.

In this sample, this clonotype turned up many times. The V gene is TRBV7-6, the J gene TRBJ2-7; D unresolved. There are 11 residues in the CDR3. Germline CDR1 is SGHVS and CDR2 is FNYEAQ. V gave up 5 bases and J gave up 5 bases, with 7 bases separating them. The CDR3 DNA reads TGTGCCAGCAGCCGAGCACACGAGCAGTACTTC. Its translation: CASSRAHEQYF.

This clonotype has only a few counts. The chain combines TRBV20-1 with TRBJ2-5; D remains ambiguous. Germline CDR1 reads DFQATT; CDR2 reads SNEGSKA (reference sequence). The CDR3 is 12 amino acids. The V and J ends lost 3 bases and 7 bases respectively, with 12 bases between them. CDR3 nucleotides: TGCAGTGCTAGTCGGCGGTTGGGGACCCAGTACTTC. It translates to CSASRRLGTQYF.

A word on this clonotype: Being one base from a much bigger clone, this may be a read error. The CDR3 does not end in the conserved phenylalanine or tryptophan, so this is likely a read error. The chain combines TRBV20-1 with TRBJ1-4, with 7 bases matching TRBD1. Germline-derived CDR1 and CDR2 are DFQATT and SNEGSKA (reference sequence). The CDR3 totals 15 residues. V shed 6 bases, J shed 0 bases, and the junction held 7 bases outside the gene matches. As DNA, the CDR3 is TGCAGTGCCCACAGTACAGGGGCAACTAATGAAAAACTGTTTTTG. It yields the protein CSAHSTGATNEKLFL.

This clonotype came up a few times. The CDR3 end shows no conserved phenylalanine or tryptophan, and so a read error is likely. The chain recombines TRBV4-1 with TRBJ2-5; D possibly corresponds to TRBD1 (6 bases). Trimming shortened V by 1 base and J by 1 base, and 13 bases separated the two germline ends. Germline CDR1 is MGHRA and CDR2 is YSYEKL. The CDR3 is 16 amino acids. DNA of the CDR3: TGCGCCAGCAGCCAAGTCGACAGGCCAAGCCAAGAGACCCAGTACGTC. This sequence encodes CASSQVDRPSQETQYV.

This clonotype was counted between two and nine times. The chain joins TRBV2 to TRBJ2-2; 9 bases fit TRBD1. Germline V CDR1 and CDR2: SNHLY, FYNNEI. This CDR3 has 15 amino acids. V trimming: 6 bases; J trimming: 7 bases; junction bases outside the gene matches: 9. CDR3 loop: CASRPNRGQVGELFF. The CDR3 nucleotides read TGTGCCAGCAGACCTAACAGGGGGCAAGTCGGGGAGCTGTTTTTT.

The rearrangement joins TRBV3-1 to TRBJ1-2; 7 bases fit TRBD1. CDR3 length: 15 residues. CDR1 and CDR2 from the germline V gene are LGHDT and YNNKEL (reference sequence). V lost 0 bases and J lost 6; bases outside the gene matches: 7. CDR3 nucleotide sequence: TGTGCCAGCAGCCAAGATATCGAGGGGGCTGATGGCTACACCTTC. Protein: CASSQDIEGADGYTF. Based on the CDR3 plus reference TRBV3-1 and TRBJ1-2, the full variable domain is DTAVSQTPKYLVTQMGNDKSIKCEQNLGHDTMYWYKQDSKKFLKIMFSYNNKELIINETVPNRFSPKSPDKAHLNLHINSLELGDSAVYFCASSQDIEGADGYTFGSGTRLTVV.

The chain employs TRBV7-2 and TRBJ1-5; no clear D. CDR3 length: 14 residues. Looked up from germline, CDR1 is SGHTA and CDR2 is FQGNSA. Deletions cut 2 bases from V and 4 bases from J, with 9 bases between. The CDR3 is CASSLWVVNQPQHF. DNA of the CDR3: TGTGCCAGCAGCTTATGGGTTGTTAATCAGCCCCAGCATTTT.

This clonotype was counted only a few times. V and J are TRBV7-2 and TRBJ2-2; 9 bases are shared with TRBD1. The CDR3 contains 15 residues. From germline, CDR1 is SGHTA and CDR2 FQGNSA. The trim removed 6 bases at V and 5 bases at J, leaving 7 bases unmatched. The CDR3 loop is CASSPRTGATGELFF. CDR3 coding DNA: TGTGCCAGCAGTCCCAGGACAGGGGCGACCGGGGAGCTGTTTTTT.

This clonotype was seen a handful of times. The chain couples TRBV5-1 to TRBJ2-7, with 7 bases fitting TRBD2. The V gene's germline CDR1 is SGHRS and CDR2 YFSETQ. Trimming cost V 6 bases and J 5 bases; bases outside gene matches: 8. The CDR3 spans 13 residues. The CDR3 reads CASKIREENEQYF. CDR3 DNA: TGCGCCAGCAAGATACGGGAGGAAAACGAGCAGTACTTC.

V usage is TRBV5-1 and J usage is TRBJ2-3, with 7 nucleotides matching TRBD1. The CDR3 covers 16 residues. Germline lookup yields CDR1 SGHRS and CDR2 YFSETQ. The V segment lost 0 bases and the J segment 5 bases; nucleotides outside the gene matches: 9. The CDR3 here is CASSLAGHRGRDTQYF. The CDR3 DNA reads TGCGCCAGCAGCTTGGCGGGTCACAGGGGCAGAGATACGCAGTATTTT.

The V call is TRBV12-3 or TRBV12-4, the J call TRBJ2-5; 10 bases match TRBD2. This CDR3 spans 14 amino acids. V lost 8 bases, J lost 2 bases, and 5 bases stayed unmatched. The CDR3 nucleotides are TGTGCCAGCGCATCTAGCGGGGGACAAGAGACCCAGTACTTC. This encodes CASASSGGQETQYF.

This clonotype was counted many times. The gene calls are TRBV4-1 and TRBJ1-6, with D maybe TRBD1 (6 bases). The CDR3 contains 17 residues. Trimming took 1 base from V and 2 from J, leaving 12 bases between them. Germline loops: CDR1 MGHRA, CDR2 YSYEKL. CDR3 coding DNA: TGCGCCAGCAGCCAAGTTGCAGGGGAAACCTATAATTCACCCCTCCACTTT. Translating gives CASSQVAGETYNSPLHF.

The sample holds many counts of this clonotype. This chain connects TRBV20-1 to TRBJ2-3, with TRBD2 matching 10 bases. The CDR3 totals 16 residues. Germline assignment: CDR1 DFQATT and CDR2 SNEGSKA (reference sequence). The ends lost 4 bases at V and 4 bases at J; junction bases unmatched: 11. CDR3 sequence (DNA): TGCAGTGCTACAAAAGCGGGAGGGATCAGAGCAGATACGCAGTATTTT. Protein: CSATKAGGIRADTQYF.